A selection of T cell receptor beta chains follows, all from one sample in a study of T cell responses to AZD1222 COVID-19 vaccine. Method: immunoSEQ multiplex PCR; TCRdb's copy keeps in-frame clones and lacks some. Among just under 150,000 clones listed, 70% to 90% were seen once. The starting material was peripheral blood, obtained 28 days after the second AZD1222 dose. These receptors all come from an adult who received the AZD1222 COVID-19 vaccine. The CDR3 runs from the conserved cysteine through the conserved F or W. A D gene is named only where the DNA matches it firmly. Clone size appears in some rows only: once, few, many, or a class for an expanded clone.

size	D	V	J	DNA	CDR3
-	TRBD1	TRBV27	TRBJ2-2	TGTGCCAGCAGTTTCGAGGACAGGGGGGACACCGGGGAGCTGTTTTTT	CASSFEDRGDTGELFF
few	TRBD2	TRBV5-4	TRBJ2-1	TGTGCCAGCAGCCCGGGACCGGGGGGGTATAATGAGCAGTTCTTC	CASSPGPGGYNEQFF
-	-	TRBV7-9	TRBJ1-1	TGTGCCAGCAGCTCGTCGTCCAGGGGTTTTATGAACACTGAAGCTTTCTTT	CASSSSSRGFMNTEAFF
-	TRBD1	TRBV6-5	TRBJ1-3	TGTGCCAGCAGTTACGACGGGACAGGGACTGGAAACACCATATATTTT	CASSYDGTGTGNTIYF
-	-	TRBV29-1	TRBJ2-1	TGCAGCGTTGAACCGTTCCACATAGCGGCGCTCTCCTACAATGAGCAGTTCTTC	CSVEPFHIAALSYNEQFF
-	TRBD1	TRBV7-9	TRBJ1-1	TGTGCCAGCAGCCTACAGGGGGGCAACACTGAAGCTTTCTTT	CASSLQGGNTEAFF
-	-	TRBV10-2	TRBJ2-5	TGCGCCAGCGGGAGGGGGCCCTCGAACCAAGAGACCCAGTACTTC	CASGRGPSNQETQYF
-	-	TRBV12-3/TRBV12-4	TRBJ2-3	TGTGCCAGCAGTAAACACCTCACGAATACGCAGTATTTT	CASSKHLTNTQYF
-	TRBD1	TRBV10-3	TRBJ2-3	TGTGCCATCAGTGAGTCGACAGGGGTAGATACGCAGTATTTT	CAISESTGVDTQYF
-	TRBD1	TRBV6-4	TRBJ1-1	TGTGCCAGCAATCAGGGGGTAGGCACTGAAGCTTTCTTT	CASNQGVGTEAFF
once	TRBD2	TRBV7-9	TRBJ2-2	TGTGCCAGCACCTCGAGTAGACTAGCGGGGGACACCGGGGAGCTGTTTTTT	CASTSSRLAGDTGELFF
-	-	TRBV25-1	TRBJ1-2	TGTGCCAGCAGTCCGGCAGGGATCAATGGCTACACCTTC	CASSPAGINGYTF
few	-	TRBV5-4	TRBJ1-2	TGTGCCAGCAGACGACAGGACGGTTACGGCTACACCTTC	CASRRQDGYGYTF
-	-	TRBV19	TRBJ1-2	TGTGCCAGTAGTATCAAGGGTGACTATGGCTACACCTTC	CASSIKGDYGYTF
few	-	TRBV18	TRBJ2-1	TGTGCCAGCTCACTTAATAGGGATGAGCAGTTCTTC	CASSLNRDEQFF
-	-	TRBV2	TRBJ1-1	TGTGCCAGTACCTTGACCCCAAGGGCTGAAGCTTTCTTT	CASTLTPRAEAFF
-	-	TRBV10-1	TRBJ2-7	TGCGCCAGCAGTGGAGGTCTGGGGAACCACGAGCAGTACTTC	CASSGGLGNHEQYF
-	-	TRBV6-1	TRBJ2-1	TGTGCCAGCAGTGAAGTGGAAGAGGGGGACGATGAGCAGTTCTTC	CASSEVEEGDDEQFF
-	TRBD2	TRBV2	TRBJ2-3	TGTGCCAGCAGTGAGATTTCTTTTAGCGGGGGGACGCGAGATACGCAGTATTTT	CASSEISFSGGTRDTQYF
-	-	TRBV2	TRBJ1-2	TGTGCCAGCAGTGAAATGGGGGTTCTATATGGCTACACCTTC	CASSEMGVLYGYTF
-	-	TRBV11-3	TRBJ2-3	TGTGCCAGCAGCTTTACTCTTGGGGATACGCAGTATTTT	CASSFTLGDTQYF
once	-	TRBV11-2	TRBJ2-7	TGTGCCAGCAGCTTAGGCGTCTCCTACGAGCAGTACTTC	CASSLGVSYEQYF
-	-	TRBV5-1	TRBJ2-1	TGCGCCAGCAGCTTTCACAGGTGGTCCTCCTACAATGAGCAGTTCTTC	CASSFHRWSSYNEQFF
-	-	TRBV2	TRBJ1-5	TGTGCCAGCAGTGAAGCTGGACAGAATCGCAATCAGCCCCAGCATTTT	CASSEAGQNRNQPQHF
once	TRBD1	TRBV7-9	TRBJ1-2	TGTGCCAGCACCCTCCAGACAGGGGGCGGCTATGGCTACACCTTC	CASTLQTGGGYGYTF
-	TRBD1	TRBV3-1/TRBV3-2	TRBJ1-1	TGTGCCAGCCGGACAGGCGGGAACACTGAAGCTTTCTTT	CASRTGGNTEAFF
-	TRBD1	TRBV14	TRBJ1-1	TGTGCCAGCACCCAGGGGGCAGGAACTGAAGCTTTCTTT	CASTQGAGTEAFF
-	TRBD2	TRBV11-2	TRBJ2-5	TGTGCCAGCAGCTTCAGGACTAGCGGGGGGCGGGGCGCGACCCAGTACTTC	CASSFRTSGGRGATQYF
once	-	TRBV3-1/TRBV3-2	TRBJ1-1	TGTGCCAGCAGCCAACCGGGGCCTGGATCTGAAGCTTTCTTT	CASSQPGPGSEAFF
-	-	TRBV29-1	TRBJ1-2	TGCAGCGTTGCAGGGTTCTATGGCTACACCTTC	CSVAGFYGYTF
-	-	TRBV29-1	TRBJ1-3	TGCAGCGTTGTTGTGAGAGGTGCAGGAAACACCATATATTTT	CSVVVRGAGNTIYF
-	TRBD2	TRBV6-5	TRBJ2-5	TGTGCCAGCAGTTACGGACTAGCATCGGAGACCCAGTACTTC	CASSYGLASETQYF
-	TRBD2	TRBV7-2	TRBJ2-1	TGTGCCAGCAGCCCGACTCTAGCGGGGGGTTCCTACAATGAGCAGTTCTTC	CASSPTLAGGSYNEQFF
few	-	TRBV28	TRBJ1-1	TGTGCCAGCAGTGAACAGGGAGGTAGCACTGAAGCTTTCTTT	CASSEQGGSTEAFF
-	TRBD2	TRBV19	TRBJ2-1	TGTGCCAGTTCGGGGGGTAGCATATATGAGGATGAGCAGTTCTTC	CASSGGSIYEDEQFF
once	TRBD1	TRBV28	TRBJ1-2	TGTGCCTCCCATCCGGGACAGGGGGCGCTGAACTATGGCTACACCTTC	CASHPGQGALNYGYTF
-	TRBD1	TRBV5-1	TRBJ1-6	TGCGCCAGCAGCGAGGGACAGGGTGTTTCACCCCTCCACTTT	CASSEGQGVSPLHF
once	TRBD2	TRBV5-1	TRBJ2-7	TGCGCCAGCAGCTTGGCCGTCCAGGGAAGGACTAGTGACGACGAGCAGTACTTC	CASSLAVQGRTSDDEQYF
-	-	TRBV3-1/TRBV3-2	TRBJ1-6	TGTGCCAGCAGTCGGGGGCAGATTAATTCACCCCTCCACTTT	CASSRGQINSPLHF
once	TRBD1	TRBV11-3	TRBJ2-3	TGTGCCAGCAGCAGGGACAGGGCCACAGATACGCAGTATTTT	CASSRDRATDTQYF
-	-	TRBV13	TRBJ2-2	TGTGCCAGCAGCTTAGGCCAGTCAGCCGACACCGGGGAGCTGTTTTTT	CASSLGQSADTGELFF
few	-	TRBV29-1	TRBJ1-5	TGCAGCGGGAGGATTGGTAGAGGCAATCAGCCCCAGCATTTT	CSGRIGRGNQPQHF
-	-	TRBV12-3/TRBV12-4	TRBJ1-4	TGTGCCAGCAGTTTAAGGGATAATGAAAAACTGTTTTTT	CASSLRDNEKLFF
few	-	TRBV19	TRBJ1-2	TGTGCCAGTATTCGCACCGGACAGCAAGGACCGACTGACTACACCTTC	CASIRTGQQGPTDYTF
-	TRBD1	TRBV19	TRBJ2-5	TGTGCCAGTAGTAAGACAGGGGTGGGAGAGACCCAGTACTTC	CASSKTGVGETQYF
-	TRBD1	TRBV5-1	TRBJ1-2	TGCGCCAGCAGCTTGGACAGGGGGCCTTTTGGTGGCTACACCTTC	CASSLDRGPFGGYTF
-	-	TRBV15	TRBJ2-5	TGTGCCACCAGCAGTGCGGAAGGTGCGGACGGGATCCAGTACTTC	CATSSAEGADGIQYF
-	-	TRBV25-1	TRBJ2-7	TGTGCCAGCAGTGCTGGGATCTACGAGCAGTACTTC	CASSAGIYEQYF
-	TRBD2	TRBV19	TRBJ2-1	TGTGCCAGTAAGCCCCGGACTAGCGGGAGGGTTTACAATGAGCAGTTCTTC	CASKPRTSGRVYNEQFF
-	-	TRBV19	TRBJ2-2	TGTGCCAGCCCATCCGGGACGGGGACCGGGGAGCTGTTTTTT	CASPSGTGTGELFF
-	-	TRBV9	TRBJ1-2	TGTGCCAGCAGCGTAGTCTCACAGGACTATGGCTACACCTTC	CASSVVSQDYGYTF